A single T cell receptor (beta chain) is shown here with its context. This record belongs to a study of blood T cell repertoires in COVID-19. At the level of the study: Specimens from acute and convalescent COVID-19 originated in the United States, Italy and Spain. The cDNA or gDNA used as material had been derived from T cells, B-cell-depleted T cells, or PBMCs.

Original handling: Nucleated cell number was recorded as an estimate derived from reference gene primer amplification. Profiling relied on immunoSEQ multiplex PCR, and the TCRdb table lists in-frame clones only, not all of them. The V and J calls and the clone size are those of that table, but D and trimming were determined from the DNA. The sample gives some 150,000 clones, more than 80% of which show up once; roughly 8.4% is in the top ten. This CDR3 spans 15 amino acids. The V end was cut by 1 base, the J end by 0 bases, with 9 bases between. The germline gives CDR1 MGHRA, CDR2 YSYEKL. This chain links TRBV4-1 with TRBJ1-1; no definite D call. The specimen sequenced was peripheral blood. The sequence was collected from a human donor with acute or convalescent COVID-19. The donor label of this sample is uncertain. In DNA form, the CDR3 reads TGCGCCAGCAGCCAAGGGGCCACAATGAACACTGAAGCTTTCTTT. Translating it yields CASSQGATMNTEAFF.